These T cell receptor beta chains were read from a single sample in a study of shared clonotypes between healthy human individuals. Profiling relied on immunoSEQ multiplex PCR, and the TCRdb table lists in-frame clones only, not all of them. The table lists under 2,500,000 clones, 95% of them singletons. Sequencing was performed on naive CD4+ T cells sorted from blood. Receptors originate from a man between 18 and 35 years old in good health. Each CDR3 is given with its conserved first and last residue. The D gene is left open where the match is weak. A row's size may be missing; if present it is once, few, many or a size class.

size,D,V,J,CDR3,DNA
once,.,TRBV30,TRBJ2-4,CAWSVDSILAKNIQYF,TGTGCCTGGAGTGTAGACAGCATACTAGCCAAAAACATTCAGTACTTC
.,TRBD1,TRBV12-5,TRBJ1-1,CASGLVTGGKAEAFF,TGTGCTAGTGGTTTGGTTACAGGGGGAAAGGCTGAAGCTTTCTTT
.,.,TRBV6-6,TRBJ1-1,CASSTEGFTEAFF,TGTGCCAGCAGTACCGAGGGTTTCACTGAAGCTTTCTTT
once,TRBD2,TRBV6-5,TRBJ2-1,CASSPGLAGRNEQFF,TGTGCCAGCAGCCCCGGTTTAGCGGGTAGGAATGAGCAGTTCTTC
.,TRBD1,TRBV6-8,TRBJ2-7,CASTFLTGGRYEQYF,TGTGCCAGCACCTTCTTGACAGGGGGAAGGTACGAGCAGTACTTC
.,.,TRBV2,TRBJ1-5,CASSEDRSNQPQHF,TGTGCCAGCAGTGAAGACAGGAGCAATCAGCCCCAGCATTTT
.,.,TRBV6-4,TRBJ1-2,CASRKDGSYGYTF,TGTGCCAGCAGGAAAGACGGCTCCTACGGCTACACCTTC
.,TRBD1,TRBV7-8,TRBJ1-2,CASSSSTGGYGYTF,TGTGCCAGCAGCTCTTCGACAGGGGGGTATGGCTACACCTTC
.,.,TRBV10-3,TRBJ1-3,CAISERSTYSGNTIYF,TGTGCCATCAGTGAGCGCAGTACTTACTCTGGAAACACCATATATTTT
.,.,TRBV19,TRBJ1-4,CASRDRPTPNEKLFF,TGTGCCAGTAGAGACAGACCCACGCCTAATGAAAAACTGTTTTTT
.,.,TRBV11-2,TRBJ2-7,CASSLAVGQGLLYEQYF,TGTGCCAGCAGCTTAGCTGTAGGGCAGGGCCTCTTGTACGAGCAGTACTTC
few,TRBD2,TRBV30,TRBJ2-1,CAWRGLAGAEQFF,TGTGCCTGGAGAGGACTAGCGGGAGCTGAGCAGTTCTTC
.,.,TRBV7-3,TRBJ1-1,CASSSRRVGITEAFF,TGTGCCAGCAGCTCCCGCCGGGTCGGGATTACTGAAGCTTTCTTT
.,.,TRBV10-1,TRBJ2-2,CASSDGNGELFF,TGCGCCAGCAGTGATGGGAACGGGGAGCTGTTTTTT
.,.,TRBV5-1,TRBJ2-7,CASNSAYEQYF,TGCGCCAGCAACAGCGCCTACGAGCAGTACTTC
once,.,TRBV7-2,TRBJ2-7,CASSLGPQAHEQYF,TGTGCCAGCAGCCTCGGACCCCAGGCCCACGAGCAGTACTTC
.,.,TRBV11-3,TRBJ1-1,CASSSELNTEAFF,TGTGCCAGCAGCTCCGAACTGAACACTGAAGCTTTCTTT
.,.,TRBV28,TRBJ1-4,CASIRRWQGGEKLFF,TGTGCCAGTATTCGACGGTGGCAGGGAGGTGAAAAACTGTTTTTT
.,TRBD1,TRBV5-1,TRBJ2-6,CASSSTGVSRSGANVLTF,TGCGCCAGCAGCAGTACAGGGGTCTCCCGTTCTGGGGCCAACGTCCTGACTTTC
.,.,TRBV7-9,TRBJ1-1,CASSLGSGSALSEAFF,TGTGCCAGCAGCTTAGGCTCCGGGAGCGCCTTGTCTGAAGCTTTCTTT
.,TRBD2,TRBV5-1,TRBJ2-5,CASSWSPVAGATVTQYF,TGCGCCAGCAGCTGGTCCCCTGTAGCGGGGGCCACGGTGACCCAGTACTTC
.,TRBD2,TRBV5-1,TRBJ2-2,CASSLSLTSGSFFGGELFF,TGCGCCAGCAGCTTGTCCTTGACTAGCGGGAGTTTCTTTGGCGGGGAGCTGTTTTTT
.,.,TRBV11-2,TRBJ2-7,CASSSLMSGPMTYEQYF,TGTGCCAGCAGCTCCCTCATGTCGGGGCCTATGACTTACGAGCAGTACTTC
.,.,TRBV27,TRBJ1-4,CASSFGGNEKLFF,TGTGCCAGCAGTTTTGGGGGGAATGAAAAACTGTTTTTT
.,.,TRBV5-1,TRBJ2-3,CASSASGVADTQYF,TGCGCCAGCAGCGCCTCGGGGGTAGCAGATACGCAGTATTTT
.,.,TRBV15,TRBJ1-1,CATSRDAVNTEAFF,TGTGCCACCAGCAGAGACGCCGTGAACACTGAAGCTTTCTTT
.,TRBD1,TRBV28,TRBJ1-6,CASSLIDRDNSPLHF,TGTGCCAGCAGTTTAATCGACAGGGATAATTCACCCCTCCACTTT
.,TRBD2,TRBV7-2,TRBJ2-2,CASSFPSRGAGELFF,TGTGCCAGCAGCTTCCCCTCGCGGGGGGCCGGGGAGCTGTTTTTT
once,.,TRBV20-1,TRBJ2-7,CSATREEQYF,TGCAGTGCTACCCGGGAGGAGCAGTACTTC
once,TRBD1,TRBV2,TRBJ1-5,CASSDRLGGPQPQHF,TGTGCCAGCAGTGACCGTTTAGGGGGCCCTCAGCCCCAGCATTTT
.,.,TRBV5-1,TRBJ1-2,CASSLNGQKDGYTF,TGCGCCAGCAGCCTAAATGGGCAGAAGGATGGCTACACCTTC
once,TRBD1,TRBV27,TRBJ1-1,CASSLRQGGTEAFF,TGTGCCAGCAGCCTTAGGCAGGGGGGCACTGAAGCTTTCTTT
once,TRBD1,TRBV7-2,TRBJ1-5,CASSLNRGSNQPQHF,TGTGCCAGCAGCTTAAACAGGGGGAGCAATCAGCCCCAGCATTTT
.,.,TRBV7-8,TRBJ1-6,CASSLDLLLNSPLHF,TGTGCCAGCAGCTTGGACCTTCTGCTCAATTCACCCCTCCACTTT
.,TRBD1,TRBV2,TRBJ1-2,CASSYTGEGYTF,TGTGCCAGCAGTTACACAGGGGAAGGCTACACCTTC
.,.,TRBV19,TRBJ2-7,CASSMARTYEQYF,TGTGCCAGTAGTATGGCAAGAACCTACGAGCAGTACTTC
few,.,TRBV2,TRBJ2-4,CASSGRIAKNIQYF,TGTGCCAGCAGTGGGAGGATAGCCAAAAACATTCAGTACTTC
.,.,TRBV30,TRBJ1-6,CASGRDNSPLHF,TGTGCCTCAGGAAGGGATAATTCACCCCTCCACTTT
.,.,TRBV11-2,TRBJ2-7,CASSLGAGQISYEQYF,TGTGCCAGCAGCTTAGGGGCGGGACAGATCTCCTACGAGCAGTACTTC
.,TRBD1,TRBV5-1,TRBJ2-6,CASSQGTGSEGANVLTF,TGCGCCAGCAGCCAAGGGACAGGGAGTGAAGGGGCCAACGTCCTGACTTTC
.,TRBD1,TRBV5-8,TRBJ1-6,CASSLKGTGSYNSPLHF,TGTGCCAGCAGCTTGAAGGGGACAGGCTCCTATAATTCACCCCTCCACTTT
.,.,TRBV11-2,TRBJ1-1,CASSLGYGAGDEAFF,TGTGCCAGCAGCTTAGGGTATGGGGCAGGCGATGAAGCTTTCTTT
few,TRBD1,TRBV6-1,TRBJ1-5,CASSGGTGVNQPQHF,TGTGCCAGCAGCGGGGGGACAGGCGTTAATCAGCCCCAGCATTTT
.,TRBD1,TRBV28,TRBJ2-2,CASTRGRRMTGELFF,TGTGCCAGCACCAGGGGGAGACGGATGACCGGGGAGCTGTTTTTT
.,TRBD1,TRBV15,TRBJ2-7,CATSRDVGTGSYEQYF,TGTGCCACCAGCAGAGATGTGGGGACAGGCTCCTACGAGCAGTACTTC
.,.,TRBV5-1,TRBJ2-5,CASSLATGSMETQYF,TGCGCCAGCAGCTTGGCCACAGGGTCCATGGAGACCCAGTACTTC
.,.,TRBV5-6,TRBJ2-4,CASSDTRLAKNIQYF,TGTGCCAGCAGCGACACTAGGCTAGCCAAAAACATTCAGTACTTC
.,.,TRBV7-2,TRBJ1-2,CASSFSADTNYGYTF,TGTGCCAGCAGCTTTAGCGCGGACACTAACTATGGCTACACCTTC